The following is a T cell receptor beta chain sequence with its context. TCRdb's table, derived via immunoSEQ multiplex PCR, lists solely in-frame clones and lacks some. Among 200,000 to 300,000 clones listed, about four fifths were seen once. V was pared by 5 bases and J by 4 bases, with 20 bases between. This CDR3 comprises 16 residues. The germline V gene encodes CDR1 SGHVS and CDR2 FQNEAQ. The record originates from a study of blood T cell repertoires in COVID-19. As for the study in general: Samples taken during acute and convalescent COVID-19 were collected in the United States, Italy and Spain. Sources were T cells, B-cell-depleted T cells, or PBMCs; the material itself was cDNA or gDNA.

The sequencing sample was made of peripheral blood. V is TRBV7-8 and J is TRBJ1-2, with D perhaps matching TRBD1 (6 bases). The sequence derives from a middle-aged woman who had recovered from COVID-19. CDR3 bases: TGTGCCAGCAGCACAAACAGGGAGGGCTTGGCCTATGGCTACACCTTC. It codes for CASSTNREGLAYGYTF.